Detailed here is one TCR beta chain. From RNA transcripts, TCR beta CDR3 regions were amplified. First-round RT-PCR with HTBI primers amplified the TCR CDR3 region. One entry per CDR3 protein results from TCRdb running MiXCR on the multiplex PCR reads. The table lists 300,000 to 350,000 distinct CDR3 sequences, 16% of them singletons. The CDR3 is made up of 18 amino acids. V lost 3 bases and J 0 bases, leaving 18 bases between the germline ends. CDR1 and CDR2 from the germline V gene are SGHVS and FQNEAQ. These data are taken from a study of T cells in Graves' hyperthyroidism and ophthalmopathy. This chain links TRBV7-8 with TRBJ1-5, with D perhaps matching TRBD1 (6 bases). The source is a man aged 25-45 years with Graves' hyperthyroidism. Sequencing was done on a sample of blood. The CDR3 loop reads CASSFYGRGTRSNQPQHF. CDR3 nucleotide sequence: TGTGCCAGCAGCTTCTATGGGAGGGGGACTCGTAGCAATCAGCCCCAGCATTTT.